The T cell receptor beta chain under discussion was sequenced for a study of blood T cell repertoires in COVID-19. Study as a whole: The cDNA or gDNA used as material had been derived from T cells, B-cell-depleted T cells, or PBMCs.

This clone was detected once. Sequenced by immunoSEQ multiplex PCR; TCRdb stores in-frame clones only, minus some. The sample includes about 200,000 clones, about 78% of them seen just once. This CDR3 is 18 amino acids long. V lost 4 bases and J 2 bases, leaving 23 bases between the germline ends. Germline V lookup: CDR1 MDHEN, CDR2 SYDVKM. What was sequenced was peripheral blood. The chain couples TRBV28 to TRBJ1-2, with D possibly being TRBD1 (5 bases). This receptor was taken from a woman in her 70s with acute or convalescent COVID-19. The CDR3 sequence is CASSSPGGPPYGNYGYTF. The CDR3 coding sequence is TGTGCCAGCAGTTCCCCCGGGGGACCTCCCTACGGGAACTATGGCTACACCTTC.